These 32 T cell receptor beta chains were all obtained from the same sample, sequenced in a study of CD8+ T cells in alopecia areata (dated by TCRdb to 2016 to 2018). This sample's time point label indicates: four to five weeks on oral tofacitinib. What this sample's treatment or condition label stands for: oral pan-JAK inhibitor, 5-10 mg twice daily. Library preparation employed the immunoSEQ multiplex PCR assay. RNA was extracted from all samples and reverse transcribed into cDNA as template for TCR sequencing. What TCRdb holds here is the immuneACCESS table cut down to in-frame rearrangements. Part of the clones is not present; checked against another copy, under half of the missing clones reflect an unresolved V gene, and the others are unexplained. The sample profile shows under 150,000 clones; approximately 80% of them were found once. The ten largest clonotypes hold roughly 25% of the sample.

Sample: CD8+ T cells sorted from blood, taken at week 4, from a patient treated with tofacitinib. All receptors derive from a human donor with alopecia areata.

CDR3 sequence (DNA): TGCAGCGTTCCCTCCCTAGCGGGGGGAGGGAGGGATACGCAGTATTTT. It is translated as CSVPSLAGGGRDTQYF. The chain has TRBV29-1 and TRBJ2-3; 11 bases line up with TRBD2. Unmatched junction bases numbered 13, after V lost 5 bases and J lost 6 bases. The CDR3 totals 16 residues. From germline, CDR1 is SQVTM and CDR2 ANQGSEA.

The CDR3 coding sequence is TGTGCCAGCAGTTTATCTTCCGATTACGAGCAGTACTTC. Its protein is CASSLSSDYEQYF. V is TRBV27 and J is TRBJ2-7; D not resolved. Looked up from germline, CDR1 is MNHEY and CDR2 is SMNVEV (reference sequence). The CDR3 is made up of 13 amino acids. The V and J ends lost 0 bases and 4 bases respectively, with 7 bases between them.

This clone was counted a single time. The rearrangement joins TRBV10-2 to TRBJ1-1; D is ambiguous. Looked up from germline, CDR1 is WSHSY and CDR2 is SAAADI. The V and J ends lost 1 base and 4 bases respectively, with 19 bases between them. This CDR3 is 17 amino acids long. For the CDR3, the DNA is TGCGCCAGCAGTGAGTTAACCCATCTAGGGTCTGTCACTGAAGCTTTCTTT. It is translated as CASSELTHLGSVTEAFF.

This chain connects TRBV6-5 to TRBJ2-7, with D possibly being TRBD1 (7 bases). Germline CDR1 reads MNHEY; CDR2 reads SVGAGI. The V end was cut by 5 bases, the J end by 4 bases, with 12 bases between. CDR3 length: 13 amino acids. CDR3 sequence reads: CASSQGGSYEQYF. CDR3 in DNA: TGTGCCAGCAGTCAGGGGGGTAGTTACGAGCAGTACTTC.

V usage is TRBV29-1 and J usage is TRBJ1-2, with TRBD1 as a possible D gene (6 bases). Trimming removed 1 base from V and 5 bases from J, with 17 bases in between. Germline assignment: CDR1 SQVTM and CDR2 ANQGSEA. The CDR3 spans 15 residues. The CDR3 nucleotides read TGCAGCGTTGAAGGGACAGCGCCTAGCCCATATGGCTACACCTTC. Its translation: CSVEGTAPSPYGYTF.

The chain couples TRBV6-6 to TRBJ2-1, with 9 bases fitting TRBD2. V was clipped by 2 bases and J by 2 bases; unmatched bases: 1. The CDR3 consists of 15 residues. CDR1 and CDR2 (germline): MNHNY, SVGAGI (reference sequence). The CDR3 sequence: CASSYGGGAYNEQFF. The CDR3 DNA reads TGTGCCAGCAGTTACGGCGGGGGGGCCTACAATGAGCAGTTCTTC.

This clone was counted a few times. J is TRBJ2-5 and V is TRBV7-7, with TRBD2 as a possible D gene (6 bases). The germline V gene has CDR1 SSHAT and CDR2 FNYEAQ (reference sequence). The CDR3 consists of 12 residues. Trimming shortened V by 11 bases and J by 5 bases, and 15 bases separated the two germline ends. The CDR3 coding sequence is TGTGCCGTTTCGAAGCTAGCGGAGACCCAGTACTTC. It is translated as CAVSKLAETQYF.

V is TRBV21-1 and J is TRBJ2-3; whether TRBD1, the table's D call, matches the DNA was not checked. TRBV21-1 is a known pseudogene. This CDR3 contains 16 residues. The CDR3 reads CASSHLTQGSTDTQYF. The CDR3 nucleotides are TGTGCCAGCAGCCACCTCACTCAGGGAAGCACAGATACGCAGTATTTT.

This sequence joins TRBV13 and TRBJ2-1; D remains unclear. This CDR3 is 15 amino acids long. Germline CDR1 and CDR2: PRHDT and FYEKMQ (reference sequence). Between the trimmed V and J ends, which lost 5 bases and 3 bases, there was a span of 14 bases. The CDR3 here is CASSPSESGYNEQFF. The CDR3 DNA sequence: TGTGCCAGCAGCCCCTCTGAATCAGGCTACAATGAGCAGTTCTTC.

The genes are TRBV27 and TRBJ2-2; D is unresolved. CDR1 and CDR2 (germline): MNHEY, SMNVEV (reference sequence). The CDR3 covers 14 residues. The V and J ends lost 5 bases and 4 bases respectively, with 11 bases between them. Written as DNA, the CDR3 is TGTGCCAGCAGTCATTCGCTCGGCACCGGGGAGCTGTTTTTT. This encodes CASSHSLGTGELFF.

This sequence joins TRBV6-5 and TRBJ2-1; TRBD2 matches 12 bases. The CDR3 length is 14 residues. V shed 6 bases, J shed 6 bases, and the junction held 3 bases outside the gene matches. Germline loops: CDR1 MNHEY, CDR2 SVGAGI. The CDR3 loop is CASSLAGGPNEQFF. CDR3 DNA: TGTGCCAGCAGCCTAGCGGGGGGGCCCAATGAGCAGTTCTTC.

The rearrangement joins TRBV5-6 to TRBJ2-1, with a possible D match to TRBD2 (7 bases). Trimming stripped 4 bases from V and 1 base from J, with 21 bases between. This CDR3 region has 18 residues. From germline, CDR1 is SGHDT and CDR2 YYEEEE. The CDR3 region has the DNA TGTGCCAGCAGCCACCCGCCTGGGGCGGGGGCTTCCTACAATGAGCAGTTCTTC. This sequence encodes CASSHPPGAGASYNEQFF.

This sequence joins TRBV5-6 and TRBJ2-1; no firm D call. From germline, CDR1 is SGHDT and CDR2 YYEEEE. CDR3 length equals 15 residues. The V gene lost 2 bases and the J gene lost 2 bases, with 11 bases spanning the gap. The CDR3, as DNA: TGTGCCAGCAGCTTTAGTCTTGTCCCCTACAATGAGCAGTTCTTC. Translating it yields CASSFSLVPYNEQFF.

This clone was observed a few times. J is TRBJ2-6 and V is TRBV15; D is possibly TRBD1 (5 bases). The CDR3 contains 18 residues. Trimming took off 0 bases at V and 0 bases at J, with 12 bases between the two ends. Germline CDR1 reads LNHNV; CDR2 reads YYDKDF (reference sequence). The chain's CDR3 is CATSRDTVDSSGANVLTF. The CDR3 region has the DNA TGTGCCACCAGCAGAGATACTGTAGACAGCTCTGGGGCCAACGTCCTGACTTTC.

V usage is TRBV7-9 and J usage is TRBJ1-5, with a tentative D call TRBD1 (6 bases). Germline V gives CDR1 SEHNR, CDR2 FQNEAQ (reference sequence). Trimming cost V 5 bases and J 6 bases, with 14 bases left between them. The CDR3 consists of 14 residues. This CDR3 reads CASSLTGGGQPQHF. CDR3 in DNA: TGTGCCAGCAGCCTTACCGGGGGCGGTCAGCCCCAGCATTTT.

This rearrangement joins TRBV7-8 to TRBJ2-1; 16 nucleotides match TRBD2. The ends lost 1 base at V and 3 bases at J; junction bases unmatched: 9. Per the germline V gene, CDR1 is SGHVS and CDR2 is FQNEAQ. This CDR3 contains 20 residues. CDR3 sequence reads: CASSLGSGLAGGPHYNEQFF. CDR3 nucleotide sequence: TGTGCCAGCAGCTTAGGTTCGGGACTAGCGGGGGGGCCCCACTACAATGAGCAGTTCTTC.

Written as DNA, the CDR3 is TGTGCCAGCAGCTTAGACAGGGGCGAGCAGTACTTC. Its protein is CASSLDRGEQYF. The rearrangement links TRBV13 to TRBJ2-7, with 7 bases lining up with TRBD1. The CDR3 sequence is 12 residues long. Trimming cost V 1 base and J 6 bases; bases outside gene matches: 0. Germline CDR1 PRHDT, CDR2 FYEKMQ (reference sequence).

The genes are TRBV5-4 and TRBJ1-1; no definite D call. The length of the CDR3 is 14 residues. From germline, CDR1 is SGHNT and CDR2 YYREEE (reference sequence). Trimming shortened V by 0 bases and J by 2 bases, and 8 bases separated the two germline ends. This CDR3 is CASSLVSANTEAFF. The CDR3, as DNA: TGTGCCAGCAGCTTGGTATCAGCTAACACTGAAGCTTTCTTT.

This clone appeared a few times. The rearrangement uses TRBV2 and TRBJ2-7, with TRBD2 identical over 9 bases. With 8 bases clipped from V and 0 bases from J, the junction kept 5 bases outside the gene matches. The CDR3 consists of 14 residues. Looked up from germline, CDR1 is SNHLY and CDR2 is FYNNEI. DNA of the CDR3: TGTGCCAGCGTCGGGACTAGCTACTCCTACGAGCAGTACTTC. Protein sequence: CASVGTSYSYEQYF.

V gene TRBV29-1 combines with J gene TRBJ2-3; the D is unclear. V lost 4 bases and J 3 bases, leaving 2 bases between the germline ends. The germline V gene has CDR1 SQVTM and CDR2 ANQGSEA. CDR3 length: 10 residues. CDR3 amino acids: CSVVTDTQYF. In DNA form, the CDR3 reads TGCAGCGTTGTGACAGATACGCAGTATTTT.

The table lists this clone with a count of one. The CDR3 loop is CASSLLAGDWGTQYF. The CDR3 region has the DNA TGTGCCAGCAGCCTTCTAGCGGGGGATTGGGGGACCCAGTACTTC. The chain links TRBV6-5 to TRBJ2-5, with 10 nucleotides matching TRBD2. The CDR3 is 15 residues long. The trim removed 6 bases at V and 7 bases at J, leaving 11 bases unmatched. In germline, CDR1 is MNHEY, CDR2 SVGAGI.

The chain couples TRBV4-3 to TRBJ1-6; D ambiguous. V lost 0 bases and J lost 8, with 14 bases in between. The CDR3 loop spans 16 amino acids. The germline V gene has CDR1 LGHNA and CDR2 YSLEER. The CDR3 loop is CASSQDFAGSYSPLHF. The DNA of the CDR3 is TGCGCCAGCAGCCAAGATTTCGCAGGATCGTATTCACCCCTCCACTTT.

This chain joins TRBV27 and TRBJ2-3; 10 bases match TRBD2. This CDR3 region has 14 residues. Trimming at V came to 2 bases and at J to 6 bases, leaving 2 bases not matched to a gene. CDR1 MNHEY and CDR2 SMNVEV come from the germline V gene (reference sequence). CDR3 in amino acids: CASSLALAGDTQYF. In DNA, the CDR3 is TGTGCCAGCAGTTTAGCACTAGCGGGGGATACGCAGTATTTT.

The chain combines TRBV27 with TRBJ1-2; 11 nucleotides line up with TRBD1. Germline loops: CDR1 MNHEY, CDR2 SMNVEV (reference sequence). V lost 5 bases, J lost 4 bases, and 12 bases stayed unmatched. The CDR3 covers 17 residues. Written as DNA, the CDR3 is TGTGCCAGCAGTGTATACCCATCCGGGACAGGGGGCTATGGCTACACCTTC. Translation gives CASSVYPSGTGGYGYTF.

The chain joins TRBV2 to TRBJ2-7; D is ambiguous. This CDR3 is built from 11 residues. Germline V gene lookup returns CDR1 SNHLY and CDR2 FYNNEI. V lost 10 bases, J lost 7 bases, and 14 bases lay in between. CDR3 amino acids: CAIDNKGEQYF. The CDR3 DNA reads TGTGCCATCGACAACAAAGGGGAGCAGTACTTC.

V usage is TRBV19 and J usage is TRBJ2-7; 10 bases align to TRBD1. The germline V gene encodes CDR1 LNHDA and CDR2 SQIVND (reference sequence). J was trimmed by 3 bases and V by 6 bases; bases with no gene match: 5. The CDR3 length is 14 residues. This CDR3 reads CASSPGQGIYEQYF. The CDR3 DNA follows: TGTGCCAGTAGCCCGGGACAGGGGATCTACGAGCAGTACTTC.

This clone was detected a few times. The gene calls are TRBV4-1 and TRBJ1-5; D is undetermined. The CDR3 covers 15 residues. Germline V CDR1 and CDR2: MGHRA, YSYEKL. Trimming removed 1 base from V and 1 base from J, with 8 bases in between. DNA of the CDR3: TGCGCCAGCAGCCAAGTAAAAATCAGCAATCAGCCCCAGCATTTT. Translated, it gives CASSQVKISNQPQHF.

The CDR3 coding sequence is TGCGCCAGCAGTCAATCGGAGGGGATATACAATGAGCAGTTCTTC. This encodes CASSQSEGIYNEQFF. This chain uses TRBV23-1 with TRBJ2-1; possible D gene TRBD2, 6 bases. TRBV23-1 is identified as an open reading frame with a role that is uncertain. V was cut by 0 bases and J by 4 bases, with 10 bases left in between. The CDR3 covers 15 residues.

V is TRBV11-2 and J is TRBJ2-5; no reliable D call. The V and J ends lost 5 bases and 4 bases respectively, with 14 bases between them. The CDR3 contains 14 residues. Germline assignment: CDR1 SGHAT and CDR2 FQNNGV. The CDR3 DNA sequence: TGTGCCAGCAGCCAATTGTGGGGTGGAGAGACCCAGTACTTC. Translating it yields CASSQLWGGETQYF.

The chain joins TRBV5-4 to TRBJ2-5; tentative D call: TRBD2 (7 bases). The V end was cut by 5 bases, the J end by 4 bases, with 21 bases between. From germline, CDR1 is SGHNT and CDR2 YYREEE (reference sequence). The CDR3 length is 16 residues. This CDR3 is CASREGGVSTGETQYF. DNA of the CDR3: TGTGCCAGCAGAGAGGGGGGGGTTAGTACCGGAGAGACCCAGTACTTC.

This chain joins TRBV27 and TRBJ2-1, with D possibly TRBD1 on 6 matching bases. The germline gives CDR1 MNHEY, CDR2 SMNVEV (reference sequence). CDR3 size: 16 residues. V lost 3 bases and J 0 bases, leaving 12 bases between the germline ends. The chain's CDR3 is CASSLQGYNSYNEQFF. CDR3 bases: TGTGCCAGCAGTTTGCAGGGGTATAACTCCTACAATGAGCAGTTCTTC.

The chain couples TRBV23-1 to TRBJ2-7; 10 nucleotides align to TRBD1. TRBV23-1 is an open reading frame whose function is uncertain. V lost 3 bases to trimming and J lost 4 bases; unmatched junction nucleotides: 9. CDR3 length equals 16 residues. The CDR3 coding sequence is TGCGCCAGCAGTCAGGTCCGGAGGGACAGGGGATACGAGCAGTACTTC. This gives the protein CASSQVRRDRGYEQYF.